The TCR beta chain described here comes from a study of cytomegalovirus exposure and HLA in healthy donors. Study observations and caveats: When a later analysis was performed, an Asian-associated ancestry cluster reportedly had fewer N-insertions than the roughly 700-donor mean. TRBV6-2, TRBV6-3 and other indistinguishable V segments were excluded. When analyzed later, a missense DCLRE1C variant was found to be linked to TCR beta V- and J-gene trimming.

Those who donated were healthy bone marrow donors. The PCR was carried out with 60 Vbeta primers and 13 Jbeta primers. Profiled with immunoSEQ multiplex PCR; TCRdb holds only in-frame clones, not every one. This sample carries around 200,000 clones, over 80% of them seen once, and the ten largest clones take 10%. The germline CDR1 and CDR2 sequences are SGHRS and YFSETQ. The CDR3 is made up of 15 amino acids. With V trimmed by 8 bases and J by 2 bases, 10 bases remained unmatched. This clone was counted between two and nine times. Its target is not known. This receptor was obtained from a woman aged 50 to 60 in good health and CMV-seropositive. Material: PBMCs. This chain links TRBV5-1 with TRBJ1-5; 7 positions agree with TRBD1. CDR3 DNA: TGCGCCAGAAATCGAGGGCAGGGGGGCAATCAGCCCCAGCATTTT. It is translated as CARNRGQGGNQPQHF.